Listed below are T cell receptor beta chains from one sample, sequenced in a study of blood T cells in healthy people across ages. TCRdb re-called the 5' RACE reads through MiXCR, storing one row per CDR3 protein. Of more than 700,000 distinct CDR3 sequences detected, approximately 53% appear once; the ten largest clones hold about two fifths. The sample consisted of blood. The receptors stem from a man aged 80 or over in good health. CDR3s include the opening cysteine and the closing phenylalanine or tryptophan. Each record gives: clone size, D gene, J gene, V gene, CDR3 DNA, CDR3 protein. D genes are given only for firm matches. Clone sizes are given selectively: once, few, many, or a class where the clone is expanded.

- - TRBJ2-5 TRBV29-1 TGCAGCGTGGTGGGGAGTTTGGGAGAGACCCAGTACTTC CSVVGSLGETQYF
- - TRBJ2-1 TRBV6-2/TRBV6-3 TGTGCCAGCAGTTACAAACTAGCCGAATCCGATGAGCAGTTCTTC CASSYKLAESDEQFF
few - TRBJ1-1 TRBV29-1 TGCAGCGTTGAGGGCAAAACCACAAACACTGAAGCTTTCTTT CSVEGKTTNTEAFF
- TRBD1 TRBJ2-7 TRBV10-3 TGTGCCATCAGCGCGTGGGGACAGGAGATCGGCGAGCAGTACTTC CAISAWGQEIGEQYF
- - TRBJ1-2 TRBV7-2 TGTGCCAGCACCATTGGGGCAGGGAAAAACCATGGCTACACCTTC CASTIGAGKNHGYTF
- TRBD2 TRBJ2-3 TRBV15 TGTGCCACCAGCAGGGGACTAGCGGCTATTAGCACAGATACGCAGTATTTT CATSRGLAAISTDTQYF
many - TRBJ2-3 TRBV12-3/TRBV12-4 TGTGCCAGCAGTTTGAAAGATACGCAGTATTTT CASSLKDTQYF
- - TRBJ2-1 TRBV3-1 TGTGCCAGCAGCCAAGTGATTTTCTACAATGAGCAGTTCTTC CASSQVIFYNEQFF
- TRBD2 TRBJ2-7 TRBV7-9 TGTGCCGACAGTCCCTTCGCGGGAGGGAAGAGCAACGAGCAGTACTTC CADSPFAGGKSNEQYF
- TRBD2 TRBJ2-1 TRBV20-1 TGCAGTGCTAGAGACCCGAGCGGGAGCAATGAGCAGTTCTTC CSARDPSGSNEQFF
- - TRBJ2-1 TRBV12-3/TRBV12-4 TGTGCCAGCAGAGTCAGATTTTTCAATGAGCAGTTCTTC CASRVRFFNEQFF
few TRBD2 TRBJ2-3 TRBV11-1 TGTGCCAGCAGCCTTAGACTAGCGGGAAGCGCACACACAGATACGCAGTATTTT CASSLRLAGSAHTDTQYF
- TRBD2 TRBJ2-7 TRBV20-1 TGCAGTGCTAGAGGGGGCGGGAGGGCACGCAATGAGCAGTACTTC CSARGGGRARNEQYF
- - TRBJ2-7 TRBV29-1 TGCAGCTCCGGGGATCTAAACGAGCAGTACTTC CSSGDLNEQYF
- TRBD1 TRBJ1-2 TRBV6-2/TRBV6-3 TGTGCCAGCAGTTACCCCATGCCCGGACAGGGGAATGGCTACACCTTC CASSYPMPGQGNGYTF
- TRBD1 TRBJ2-5 TRBV5-1 TGCGCCAGCAGCTTGGAAGGGACAGGGATCTTAGAGACCCAGTACTTC CASSLEGTGILETQYF
- TRBD2 TRBJ2-5 TRBV7-9 TGTGCCAGCGCCACTAGCGGGACCCAGTACTTC CASATSGTQYF
few - TRBJ2-7 TRBV5-1 TGCGCCAGCAGCTCTCGGCAGGGGGGAGCGGAGATCTCCTACGAGCAGTACTTC CASSSRQGGAEISYEQYF
- - TRBJ2-7 TRBV20-1 TGCAGTGCTACAGATTTGGAGCAGTACTTC CSATDLEQYF
- - TRBJ2-7 TRBV3-1 TGTGCCAGCAGCCAAGGGGCCAGGGTAAAGGGCTACGAGCAGTACTTC CASSQGARVKGYEQYF
- TRBD1 TRBJ1-4 TRBV5-1 TGCGCCAGCAGCCGGAGCGGGACAGGGGTTGAAAAACTGTTTTTT CASSRSGTGVEKLFF
few - TRBJ2-7 TRBV6-2/TRBV6-3 TGTGCCAGCAGCCCCCTCGACAGTTACGAGCAGTACTTC CASSPLDSYEQYF
- - TRBJ2-3 TRBV7-6 TGTGCCAGCAGTAAACTGTTAGGGGGGGCCTCGGATACGCAGTATTTT CASSKLLGGASDTQYF
- - TRBJ2-7 TRBV7-6 TGTGCCAGCAGCTTAGTGAGCGGTGGGACGGCCTCCTACGAGCAGTACTTC CASSLVSGGTASYEQYF
- TRBD1 TRBJ2-2 TRBV5-1 TGCGCCAGCAGCACCGCGACAGGGCCCGGGGAGCTGTTTTTT CASSTATGPGELFF
- - TRBJ2-7 TRBV6-1 TGTGCCAGCGGATTAGCGTGGTCCTACGAGCAGTACTTC CASGLAWSYEQYF
- - TRBJ2-3 TRBV24-1 TGTGCCACCAGTGATCCACGGGGAGGTGGCACAGATACGCAGTATTTT CATSDPRGGGTDTQYF
few TRBD2 TRBJ2-1 TRBV24-1 TGTGCCACCGGGACTAGCGGGAGAGCCGGCCACAATGAGCAGTTCTTC CATGTSGRAGHNEQFF
- TRBD1 TRBJ2-5 TRBV7-3 TGTGCCAGCAGCCTGGACAGGGGAAAGGGGACCGAGACCCAGTACTTC CASSLDRGKGTETQYF
once TRBD2 TRBJ2-7 TRBV27 TGTGCCAGCAGTTCACTAGCGGCCACCAACGAGCAGTACTTC CASSSLAATNEQYF
- TRBD2 TRBJ2-3 TRBV12-5 TGTGCTAGTGGTTTGGCCGGGACTAGCGGGAGCTACAGATACGCGTATTTT CASGLAGTSGSYRYAYF
- - TRBJ1-6 TRBV2 TGTGCCAGCAGTGAAGACAGCCCCAATTCACCCCTCCACTTT CASSEDSPNSPLHF
few - TRBJ2-4 TRBV10-3 TGTGCCACCTTCGACCCCGACAGCAAAAACATTCAGTACTTC CATFDPDSKNIQYF
- - TRBJ1-5 TRBV2 TGTGCCAGCACGAGACAGACAAATCAGCCCCAGCATTTT CASTRQTNQPQHF
- - TRBJ2-1 TRBV18 TGTGCCAGCTCACCAACCAAGGACTATGGTGAGCAGTTCTTC CASSPTKDYGEQFF
few - TRBJ2-5 TRBV5-1 TGCGCCAGCAGCCCCATATCGTACCAAGAGACCCAGTACTTC CASSPISYQETQYF
few TRBD1 TRBJ1-6 TRBV2 TGTGCCAGCAGGACAGGGAAATCACCCCTCCACTTT CASRTGKSPLHF
- - TRBJ2-7 TRBV6-5 TGTGCCAGCAGTAGGCGTGGGACGGAGTCCTCCTACGAGCAGTACTTC CASSRRGTESSYEQYF
few TRBD2 TRBJ2-7 TRBV29-1 TGCAGCGTATCGACTAGCGGGATGTCCTACGAGCAGTACTTC CSVSTSGMSYEQYF
once TRBD2 TRBJ2-3 TRBV18 TGTGCCAGCTGCTTGAGACGGGAGGGTACAGATACGCAGTATTTT CASCLRREGTDTQYF
- - TRBJ2-7 TRBV29-1 TGCAGCGTTGTCCCACAACTGAGACCCTCCTACGAGCAGTACTTC CSVVPQLRPSYEQYF
few TRBD1 TRBJ2-1 TRBV7-2 TGTGCCAGCAGCCAACTAGGGGGCGGGCAGTTCTTC CASSQLGGGQFF
- - TRBJ1-1 TRBV2 TGTGCCAGCATCTCCCAGGGCACTGAAGCTTTCTTT CASISQGTEAFF
- - TRBJ2-7 TRBV5-4 TGTGCCAGCAGCCTGGGACGGGGGACACCTTCCTACGAGCAGTACTTC CASSLGRGTPSYEQYF
- - TRBJ2-3 TRBV12-3/TRBV12-4 TGTGCCAGCAGTTTAGCGCTAATGGGAGATACAGATACGCAGTATTTT CASSLALMGDTDTQYF
few TRBD2 TRBJ2-1 TRBV20-1 TGCAGTGCTAGACTGGGGGGCGGGAGGGGCTACAATGAGCAGTTCTTC CSARLGGGRGYNEQFF
- - TRBJ2-1 TRBV5-1 TGCGCCAGCAGCAGGCGTCGGAGCAATGAGCAGTTCTTC CASSRRRSNEQFF
- - TRBJ2-4 TRBV28 TGTGCCAGCAGTACCATCGACGGGGTGAAAAACATTCAGTACTTC CASSTIDGVKNIQYF
- TRBD2 TRBJ2-1 TRBV20-1 TGCAGTGCTCCCCACGGGACTAGCGGATACAATGAGCAGTTCTTC CSAPHGTSGYNEQFF
- - TRBJ1-5 TRBV6-5 TGTGCCAGCAGTCGGGACACCTCCAATCAGCCCCAGCATTTT CASSRDTSNQPQHF
- - TRBJ1-1 TRBV12-3/TRBV12-4 TGTGCCGGCAGTTTCGAGGGGTTGGGCACTGAAGCTTTCTTT CAGSFEGLGTEAFF
- - TRBJ1-2 TRBV11-2 TGTGCCAGCAGTCGGACGTCCTCTAACTATGGCTACACCTTC CASSRTSSNYGYTF
few TRBD2 TRBJ2-1 TRBV29-1 TGCAGCGTTGACGGGACTAGCGGGACTTACAATGAGCAGTTCTTC CSVDGTSGTYNEQFF
- TRBD2 TRBJ2-1 TRBV27 TGTGCCAGCAGTGTATCCATAGCGGGAGGGCTCCAGTTCTTC CASSVSIAGGLQFF
once TRBD1 TRBJ2-5 TRBV4-1 TGCGCCAGCAGCCAAGGTGGGACAGGGGGGCAAGAGACCCAGTACTTC CASSQGGTGGQETQYF
- - TRBJ2-3 TRBV5-4 TGTGCTAGCAGCTCGGATGGGGGGAGCCACAGATACGCGTATTTT CASSSDGGSHRYAYF
few TRBD1 TRBJ2-2 TRBV28 TGTGCCAGCCTGGGACAGGGGGACACCGGGGAGCTGTTTTTT CASLGQGDTGELFF
- - TRBJ2-7 TRBV18 TGTGCCAGCCCACCCTTGGAGGGGACCGGCGAGCAGTACTTC CASPPLEGTGEQYF
- - TRBJ1-2 TRBV5-1 TGCGCCAGCAGCCCCGGGTCCGGAGACTATGGCTACACCTTC CASSPGSGDYGYTF